Presented here are 32 T cell receptor beta chains from one specimen sequenced in a study of blood T cell repertoires in COVID-19. Sequencing used immunoSEQ multiplex PCR; TCRdb keeps in-frame clones, though not all of them. The repertoire consists of around 140,000 clones, with approximately 84% occurring once and the leading ten covering about 18%. The material sequenced was peripheral blood. The receptors were sampled from a woman aged 80 or older with acute or convalescent COVID-19.

The chain has TRBV5-1 and TRBJ2-3, with 7 bases matching TRBD1. Germline CDR1 SGHRS, CDR2 YFSETQ. After removal of 2 bases from V and 2 bases from J, the junction contained 5 bases not matched to a gene. CDR3 length: 15 residues. This CDR3 is CASSFRDSSTDTQYF. CDR3 in DNA: TGCGCCAGCAGCTTTCGGGACAGTTCCACAGATACGCAGTATTTT.

The chain recombines TRBV11-3 with TRBJ2-1; tentatively, D is TRBD1 (6 bases). Trimming took 1 base from V and 4 from J, leaving 8 bases between them. This CDR3 has 14 residues. Germline-derived CDR1 and CDR2 are SGHNT and YENEEA. The CDR3 protein is CASSLGGQYNEQFF. CDR3 in DNA: TGTGCCAGCAGCTTAGGAGGACAGTACAATGAGCAGTTCTTC.

The V and J genes are TRBV2 and TRBJ2-5; 10 bases line up with TRBD2. This CDR3 region has 14 residues. V gave up 6 bases and J gave up 4 bases; unmatched junction bases: 5. Germline V gene sequence: CDR1 SNHLY, CDR2 FYNNEI. CDR3 residues: CASSSGRARETQYF. The CDR3 DNA is TGTGCCAGCAGCAGCGGGAGGGCCCGAGAGACCCAGTACTTC.

This rearrangement joins TRBV27 to TRBJ2-1; no reliable D call. Germline CDR1 reads MNHEY; CDR2 reads SMNVEV (reference sequence). The CDR3 contains 15 residues. Trimming left V 8 bases short and J 4 bases short, with 18 bases between. Written as DNA, the CDR3 is TGTGCCAGCGCTCCTATCCTACAGAGATACAATGAGCAGTTCTTC. It codes for CASAPILQRYNEQFF.

The chain recombines TRBV5-6 with TRBJ1-3; D gene ambiguous. Germline CDR1 and CDR2: SGHDT and YYEEEE. The CDR3 contains 18 residues. Trimming stripped 1 base from V and 0 bases from J, with 17 bases between. CDR3 protein: CASSLWALRISSGNTIYF. The CDR3 DNA is TGTGCCAGCAGCTTGTGGGCCCTACGGATTAGCTCTGGAAACACCATATATTTT. The whole variable domain, remainder taken from reference TRBV5-6 and TRBJ1-3, is DAGVTQSPTHLIKTRGQQVTLRCSPKSGHDTVSWYQQALGQGPQFIFQYYEEEERQRGNFPDRFSGHQFPNYSSELNVNALLLGDSALYLCASSLWALRISSGNTIYFGEGSWLTVV.

This clone appeared once. The V and J genes are TRBV5-5 and TRBJ2-1; 8 bases line up with TRBD2. Germline CDR1 SGHKS, CDR2 YYEKEE (reference sequence). Trimming removed 0 bases from V and 9 bases from J; junction bases left unmatched: 11. This CDR3 contains 16 residues. This CDR3 is CASSLGGTSGYGEQFF. The DNA of the CDR3 is TGTGCCAGCAGCTTGGGGGGGACTAGTGGGTATGGTGAGCAGTTCTTC.

The V gene is TRBV7-8, the J gene TRBJ2-7; 7 positions agree with TRBD1. Per the germline V gene, CDR1 is SGHVS and CDR2 is FQNEAQ. Trimming at V came to 5 bases and at J to 0 bases, leaving 4 bases not matched to a gene. The CDR3 extends over 14 amino acids. For the CDR3, the DNA is TGTGCCAGCAGCGTGACAGGGAGCTCCTACGAGCAGTACTTC. This encodes CASSVTGSSYEQYF.

The rearrangement uses TRBV6-2 or TRBV6-3 and TRBJ2-5; 8 bases line up with TRBD2. The V and J ends lost 6 bases and 7 bases, in that order; junction bases with no gene match: 10. Per germline, CDR1 MNHEY and CDR2 SVGEGT. There are 14 residues in the CDR3. In DNA form, the CDR3 reads TGTGCCAGCAGCGCCGGGACTAGGAAGGGGACCCAGTACTTC. Amino acids: CASSAGTRKGTQYF.

V usage is TRBV18 and J usage is TRBJ2-5; no definite D call. Trimming left V 2 bases short and J 5 bases short, with 9 bases between. Germline CDR1 KGHSH, CDR2 LQKENI. The CDR3 spans 13 residues. This CDR3 reads CASSPIDGETQYF. In nucleotides, the CDR3 is TGTGCCAGCTCACCAATCGACGGGGAGACCCAGTACTTC.

Written as DNA, the CDR3 is TGTGCCAGCAGCCGCCGGGACAGGTTTGAAGCTTTCTTT. It translates to CASSRRDRFEAFF. The chain couples TRBV5-4 to TRBJ1-1; TRBD1 agrees at 8 bases. This CDR3 comprises 13 residues. Germline V gene sequence: CDR1 SGHNT, CDR2 YYREEE (reference sequence). Germline trimming cut 4 bases from V and 7 bases from J; bases unmatched to any gene: 6.

The chain couples TRBV4-3 to TRBJ1-1; 7 positions match TRBD1. The V and J ends lost 1 base and 1 base, in that order; junction bases with no gene match: 6. The CDR3 covers 16 residues. The germline V gene has CDR1 LGHNA and CDR2 YSLEER. The CDR3 region is CASSQAGTVGNTEAFF. CDR3 bases: TGCGCCAGCAGCCAAGCCGGGACAGTAGGGAACACTGAAGCTTTCTTT.

V usage is TRBV13 and J usage is TRBJ2-1, with 7 bases lining up with TRBD2. V trimming: 1 base; J trimming: 5 bases; junction bases outside the gene matches: 11. The CDR3 runs 17 residues. In germline, CDR1 is PRHDT, CDR2 FYEKMQ (reference sequence). The CDR3 DNA sequence: TGTGCCAGCAGCTTAGAAGCAAGGCTAGCGGAAGACAATGAGCAGTTCTTC. It codes for CASSLEARLAEDNEQFF. Complete variable domain (other parts from reference TRBV13 and TRBJ2-1): AAGVIQSPRHLIKEKRETATLKCYPIPRHDTVYWYQQGPGQDPQFLISFYEKMQSDKGSIPDRFSAQQFSDYHSELNMSSLELGDSALYFCASSLEARLAEDNEQFFGPGTRLTVL.

J is TRBJ1-1 and V is TRBV5-1, with a possible D match to TRBD1 (5 bases). This CDR3 comprises 14 residues. Trimming stripped 2 bases from V and 3 bases from J, with 11 bases between. Germline V gene data show CDR1 as SGHRS and CDR2 as YFSETQ. This CDR3 reads CASSFQGRDTEAFF. In DNA form, the CDR3 reads TGCGCCAGCAGCTTCCAGGGCCGGGACACTGAAGCTTTCTTT.

This chain links TRBV29-1 with TRBJ2-7; 11 bases map to TRBD1. The germline gives CDR1 SQVTM, CDR2 ANQGSEA. V gave up 6 bases and J gave up 4 bases; unmatched junction bases: 2. This CDR3 is 12 amino acids long. The CDR3 protein is CSVGTGGYEQYF. The CDR3 coding sequence is TGCAGCGTGGGGACAGGGGGTTACGAGCAGTACTTC.

This rearrangement joins TRBV5-6 to TRBJ2-2, with 8 bases aligning to TRBD1. The ends lost 4 bases at V and 1 base at J; junction bases unmatched: 6. The germline gives CDR1 SGHDT, CDR2 YYEEEE. The CDR3 totals 16 residues. The DNA of the CDR3 is TGTGCCAGCAGCGTGATGGGACAGGTGAACACCGGGGAGCTGTTTTTT. Encoded protein: CASSVMGQVNTGELFF. The full variable domain, its missing parts supplied by reference TRBV5-6 and TRBJ2-2, is DAGVTQSPTHLIKTRGQQVTLRCSPKSGHDTVSWYQQALGQGPQFIFQYYEEEERQRGNFPDRFSGHQFPNYSSELNVNALLLGDSALYLCASSVMGQVNTGELFFGEGSRLTVL.

This clone showed up just once. The chain links TRBV11-2 to TRBJ2-5, with D perhaps TRBD2 (6 bases). In germline, CDR1 is SGHAT, CDR2 FQNNGV. The V and J ends lost 1 base and 1 base respectively, with 13 bases between them. The CDR3 covers 16 residues. CDR3 protein: CASSLGFGGAQETQYF. The CDR3 region has the DNA TGTGCCAGCAGCTTAGGTTTTGGCGGGGCCCAAGAGACCCAGTACTTC.

This clone was observed a single time. This chain links TRBV5-6 with TRBJ1-4; 7 bases align to TRBD1. CDR3 size: 15 residues. Germline trimming cut 2 bases from V and 7 bases from J; bases unmatched to any gene: 8. The germline CDR1 and CDR2 sequences are SGHDT and YYEEEE. In nucleotides, the CDR3 is TGTGCCAGCAGCTTCCGGGCAGGGGGAGTTGAAAAACTGTTTTTT. Amino acid sequence: CASSFRAGGVEKLFF.

The chain uses TRBV4-3 and TRBJ1-4; 8 bases line up with TRBD1. The CDR3 covers 17 residues. CDR1 LGHNA and CDR2 YSLEER come from the germline V gene. The trim removed 0 bases at V and 7 bases at J, leaving 10 bases unmatched. Written as DNA, the CDR3 is TGCGCCAGCAGCCAAGATGACCCCGGGACAGGTCTTGAAAAACTGTTTTTT. Encoded protein: CASSQDDPGTGLEKLFF.

This clone was recorded once. The chain uses TRBV7-8 and TRBJ1-3; D might be TRBD1 (5 bases). Germline CDR1 and CDR2: SGHVS and FQNEAQ. V shed 2 bases and J shed 0 bases, with 8 bases lying between them. This CDR3 is built from 15 residues. The CDR3 protein is CASSLQGNSGNTIYF. The CDR3 bases are TGTGCCAGCAGCTTACAGGGAAACTCTGGAAACACCATATATTTT.

This rearrangement joins TRBV5-4 to TRBJ1-2; TRBD1 might be the D (6 bases). V lost 1 base and J lost 8, with 12 bases in between. The CDR3 is 13 amino acids. From germline, CDR1 is SGHNT and CDR2 YYREEE (reference sequence). CDR3 sequence: CASSLKGVGGYTF. DNA of the CDR3: TGTGCCAGCAGCTTGAAGGGGGTGGGAGGCTACACCTTC.

The chain recombines TRBV7-9 with TRBJ1-2; no clear D gene. Trimming left V 5 bases short and J 5 bases short, with 12 bases between. There are 13 residues in the CDR3. Germline V gene sequence: CDR1 SEHNR, CDR2 FQNEAQ (reference sequence). The CDR3 region has the DNA TGTGCCAGCAGCCCCGAAAGAGAGTATGGCTACACCTTC. Translation gives CASSPEREYGYTF.

V is TRBV19 and J is TRBJ2-7; tentative D call: TRBD1 (5 bases). This CDR3 is 14 amino acids long. Trimming removed 2 bases at V and 5 bases at J, with 13 bases between. Germline V gene data show CDR1 as LNHDA and CDR2 as SQIVND (reference sequence). CDR3 coding DNA: TGTGCCAGTAGTATAAAAGGCCCCAGGGACGAGCAGTACTTC. It encodes CASSIKGPRDEQYF.

To note about this clone: Its ends do not fully match the called genes, so a read error is possible. The J gene is TRBJ2-1, the V gene TRBV5-1; D gene ambiguous. The CDR3 length is 14 residues. CDR1 and CDR2 from the germline V gene are SGHRS and YFSETQ. The CDR3 nucleotides read TGCGCCAGCAGCCCCCGGGTCTCCCACAATGAGCAGTTCTTC. It is translated as CASSPRVSHNEQFF.

The chain couples TRBV11-2 to TRBJ2-2; TRBD2 matches 16 bases. Germline V gives CDR1 SGHAT, CDR2 FQNNGV. Trimming took 7 bases from V and 3 from J; bases not matched to a gene: 2. The CDR3 sequence is 16 residues long. The CDR3 protein is CASKGLAGGYTGELFF. CDR3 DNA sequence: TGTGCCAGCAAGGGACTAGCGGGGGGGTACACCGGGGAGCTGTTTTTT.

This chain links TRBV10-1 with TRBJ2-3; maybe TRBD1 (6 bases). Germline-derived CDR1 and CDR2 are WNHNN and SYGVQD (reference sequence). The length of the CDR3 is 14 residues. V gave up 8 bases and J gave up 1 base, with 13 bases separating them. CDR3 DNA sequence: TGCGCCAGCGTAGTTAGGACAGGCACAGATACGCAGTATTTT. Translated, it gives CASVVRTGTDTQYF.

V and J are TRBV19 and TRBJ2-3, with D unclear. Germline CDR1 reads LNHDA; CDR2 reads SQIVND (reference sequence). The V end was cut by 5 bases, the J end by 3 bases, with 6 bases between. CDR3 size: 12 residues. CDR3 DNA sequence: TGTGCCAGTAGTCGGCGGACAGATACGCAGTATTTT. Its protein product is CASSRRTDTQYF.

V gene TRBV5-5 combines with J gene TRBJ2-1, with 16 bases that match TRBD2. This CDR3 is 17 amino acids long. V shed 4 bases and J 10 bases; nucleotides not matched to a gene: 11. CDR1 is SGHKS, CDR2 YYEKEE, per germline (reference sequence). CDR3 residues: CASSPPGLAGGLLEQFF. CDR3 DNA sequence: TGTGCCAGCAGCCCTCCGGGACTAGCGGGGGGGTTACTGGAGCAGTTCTTC. Looking up the rest from reference TRBV5-5 and TRBJ2-1 gives the full variable domain: DAGVTQSPTHLIKTRGQQVTLRCSPISGHKSVSWYQQVLGQGPQFIFQYYEKEERGRGNFPDRFSARQFPNYSSELNVNALLLGDSALYLCASSPPGLAGGLLEQFFGPGTRLTVL.

A few counts support this clone. This chain connects TRBV6-5 to TRBJ1-1; D is unclear. The CDR3 spans 13 residues. The V gene lost 7 bases and the J gene lost 6 bases, with 15 bases spanning the gap. Germline CDR1 MNHEY, CDR2 SVGAGI. CDR3 sequence (DNA): TGTGCCAGCACCAGACAAGGGAGGGCTGAAGCTTTCTTT. This codes for CASTRQGRAEAFF.

CDR3 region: CASSSTAQGVLGNTIYF. CDR3 sequence (DNA): TGTGCCAGCAGCTCCACCGCTCAGGGGGTCCTTGGAAACACCATATATTTT. The chain uses TRBV13 and TRBJ1-3; 7 nucleotides line up with TRBD1. Germline assignment: CDR1 PRHDT and CDR2 FYEKMQ (reference sequence). CDR3 length equals 17 residues. J gave up 3 bases and V 4 bases, and 12 bases lay outside the gene matches.

This clone came up a few times. The V gene is TRBV10-2, the J gene TRBJ1-2, with 7 bases identical to TRBD1. The ends lost 4 bases at V and 4 bases at J; junction bases unmatched: 9. This CDR3 region has 15 residues. Germline V CDR1 and CDR2: WSHSY, SAAADI. CDR3 amino acids: CASSGVDRAAYGYTF. CDR3 sequence (DNA): TGCGCCAGCAGTGGGGTCGACAGGGCGGCCTATGGCTACACCTTC.

This clone has a single count. The chain couples TRBV18 to TRBJ1-2, with 10 bases fitting TRBD1. Germline values: CDR1 KGHSH, CDR2 LQKENI. The CDR3 is 13 residues long. Trimming cost V 3 bases and J 8 bases; bases outside gene matches: 3. The CDR3 reads CASSPGQGVGYTF. CDR3 bases: TGTGCCAGCTCACCCGGACAGGGGGTAGGCTACACCTTC. Full variable domain (missing parts from reference TRBV18 and TRBJ1-2): NAGVMQNPRHLVRRRGQEARLRCSPMKGHSHVYWYRQLPEEGLKFMVYLQKENIIDESGMPKERFSAEFPKEGPSILRIQQVVRGDSAAYFCASSPGQGVGYTFGSGTRLTVV.

The chain combines TRBV6-2 or TRBV6-3 with TRBJ1-1; no clear D gene. V lost 2 bases and J 0 bases, leaving 4 bases between the germline ends. The CDR3 loop spans 13 amino acids. Germline assignment: CDR1 MNHEY and CDR2 SVGEGT. The CDR3 region has the DNA TGTGCCAGCAGTTACCCAGTGAACACTGAAGCTTTCTTT. Its protein product is CASSYPVNTEAFF.